This TCR beta chain was captured in a study of shared clonotypes between healthy human individuals. Sequenced by immunoSEQ multiplex PCR; TCRdb stores in-frame clones only, minus some. The repertoire holds under 1 million clones, with 90% to 97% as singletons. Study-level points and caveats: Memory subsets had estimated richness that was generally smaller than that of naive subsets. The four-donor shared clonotypes exceeded non-shared clonotypes in generation probability, with non-shared ones scoring lower. Investigators collected only blood, and repertoires in tissues likely differ.

This clone is a singleton in its sample. Its matching antigen is unknown. In the naive CD8 group, cells lacked CD45RO and were positively selected for CCR7, so terminally differentiated effector memory CD45RA+ cells were left out. Germline V gene sequence: CDR1 SGHVS, CDR2 FQNEAQ. V gave up 5 bases and J gave up 6 bases; unmatched junction bases: 11. The CDR3 runs to 17 residues. The chain couples TRBV7-8 to TRBJ1-5; 12 bases fit TRBD1. The sample taken for sequencing was naive CD8+ T cells sorted from blood. This sequence was found in a man aged 25-40 years in good health. This chain's CDR3 is CASSHGWGQGAGQPQHF. CDR3 bases: TGTGCCAGCAGCCACGGATGGGGACAGGGGGCTGGTCAGCCCCAGCATTTT. The complete variable domain, with remaining parts taken from reference TRBV7-8 and TRBJ1-5, reads GAGVSQSPRYKVAKRGQDVALRCDPISGHVSLFWYQQALGQGPEFLTYFQNEAQLDKSGLPSDRFFAERPEGSVSTLKIQRTQQEDSAVYLCASSHGWGQGAGQPQHFGDGTRLSIL.